Listed below are T cell receptor beta chains from one sample, sequenced in a study of CD8 T cells in ankylosing spondylitis. Each CDR3 protein gets one entry after TCRdb re-called the 5' RACE reads with MiXCR. Among about 420,000 distinct CDR3 sequences listed, around 24% were seen once. Sequencing input: blood, either unsorted or a sorted T cell fraction (not recorded which). The receptors were sampled from a male donor with ankylosing spondylitis. CDR3s leave out the opening cysteine and the closing phenylalanine or tryptophan. Some rows mark clone size as missing; the rest say once, few, many or name a class of expanded clone.

>.|TRBJ2-7|TRBV21-1
ASTIPGRVGGEQY
>once|TRBJ1-4|TRBV7-9
ASSFGRANEKLF
>many|TRBJ2-7|TRBV11-2
ASSLLPYEQY
>.|TRBJ1-3|TRBV3-1
ASSQDRGSTIY
>few|TRBJ2-7|TRBV5-6
ASSSGLATYEQY
>.|TRBJ2-3|TRBV20-1
SADRDYQSSTDTQY
>few|TRBJ1-1|TRBV2
ASRPDGHEAF
>.|TRBJ2-6|TRBV3-1
ASSQDPAGASGANVLT
>.|TRBJ1-6|TRBV28
ASARGQTFSPLH
>few|TRBJ1-5|TRBV20-1
SASLGQANQPQH
>.|TRBJ2-7|TRBV7-9
ASSLSGTGPGDEQY
>few|TRBJ2-4|TRBV10-3
AISESLAARSKNIQY
>few|TRBJ2-5|TRBV7-7
ASSPLAGGPQETQY
>.|TRBJ2-7|TRBV6-5
ASSSRTVSYEQY
>few|TRBJ2-7|TRBV20-1
SASRDFYEQY
>.|TRBJ1-5|TRBV20-1
SATAGGEDQPQH
>once|TRBJ2-2|TRBV7-9
ARPLGAGNTGELF
>.|TRBJ2-3|TRBV2
ASSERDLRTDTQY
>.|TRBJ2-2|TRBV18
ASSPGIGGYTGELF
>.|TRBJ1-2|TRBV7-8
ASSAGQGITYT
>.|TRBJ1-2|TRBV29-1
SVEPQAGAYGYT
>many|TRBJ2-1|TRBV28
ASSETYEQF
>.|TRBJ2-1|TRBV7-2
ASSRSGNHEQF